The T cell receptor (beta chain) described here comes from a study of blood T cell repertoires in COVID-19. CDR3 length: 13 residues. Germline assignment: CDR1 LNHDA and CDR2 SQIVND (reference sequence). Deletions cut 4 bases from V and 8 bases from J, with 12 bases between. Recruitment covered about two dozen US areas and drew participants whose ages spanned roughly 18 to 90 years. Participants reported their clinical history, and cohort assignment relied on those reports. What the recovered Cohort 3 donors had was two negative PCRs, clearance, or symptom resolution. Repertoires were generated with immunoSEQ multiplex PCR, while TCRdb's copy carries only in-frame clones and drops some. The sample holds approximately 200,000 clones, approximately 86% seen once.

The sample was PBMCs or T cells enriched from blood (not recorded which). The TCR was taken from a woman in her thirties who had recovered from COVID-19. The chain links TRBV19 to TRBJ2-4; possibly TRBD1 for D (6 bases). Written as DNA, the CDR3 is TGTGCCAGTAGTAAAGGGGGTATGGACATTCAGTACTTC. Protein sequence: CASSKGGMDIQYF.